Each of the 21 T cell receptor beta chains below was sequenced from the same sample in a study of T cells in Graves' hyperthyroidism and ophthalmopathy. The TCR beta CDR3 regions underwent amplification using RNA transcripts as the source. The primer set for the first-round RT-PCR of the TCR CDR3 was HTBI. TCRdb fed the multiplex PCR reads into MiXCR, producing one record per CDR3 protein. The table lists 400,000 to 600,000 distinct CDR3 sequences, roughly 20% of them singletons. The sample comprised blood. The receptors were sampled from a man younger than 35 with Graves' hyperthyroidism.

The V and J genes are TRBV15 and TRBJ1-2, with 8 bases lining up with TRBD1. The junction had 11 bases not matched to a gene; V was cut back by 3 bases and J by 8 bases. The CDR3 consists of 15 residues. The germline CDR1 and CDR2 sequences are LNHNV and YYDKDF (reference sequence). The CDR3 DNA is TGTGCCACCAGCAGCCATGCCTCAGGGGGCAGCGGCTACACCTTC. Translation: CATSSHASGGSGYTF.

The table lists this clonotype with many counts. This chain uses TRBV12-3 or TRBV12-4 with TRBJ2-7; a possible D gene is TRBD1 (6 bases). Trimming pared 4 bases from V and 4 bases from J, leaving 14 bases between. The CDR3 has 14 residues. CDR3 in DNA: TGTGCCAGCAGTTCCAGACAGGAGCAATACGAGCAGTACTTC. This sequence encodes CASSSRQEQYEQYF.

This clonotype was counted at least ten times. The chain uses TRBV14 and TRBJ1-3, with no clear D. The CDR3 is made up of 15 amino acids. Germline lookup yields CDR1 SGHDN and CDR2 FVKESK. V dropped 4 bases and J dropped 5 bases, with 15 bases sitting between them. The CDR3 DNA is TGTGCCAGCAGCCGAGGAGGACTATACCGAAACACCATATATTTT. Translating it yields CASSRGGLYRNTIYF.

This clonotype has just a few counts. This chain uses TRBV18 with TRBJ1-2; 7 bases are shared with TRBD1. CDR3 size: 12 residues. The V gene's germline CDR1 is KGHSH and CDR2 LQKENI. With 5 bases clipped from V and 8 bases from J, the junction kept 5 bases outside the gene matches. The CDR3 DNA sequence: TGTGCCAGCTCAACCGACAGGGACGGCTACACCTTC. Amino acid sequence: CASSTDRDGYTF.

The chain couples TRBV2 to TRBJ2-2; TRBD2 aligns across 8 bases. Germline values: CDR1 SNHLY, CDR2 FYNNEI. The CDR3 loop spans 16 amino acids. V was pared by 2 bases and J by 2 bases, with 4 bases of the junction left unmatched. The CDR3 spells CASSETSGSNTGELFF. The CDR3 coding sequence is TGTGCCAGCAGTGAAACTAGCGGATCTAACACCGGGGAGCTGTTTTTT.

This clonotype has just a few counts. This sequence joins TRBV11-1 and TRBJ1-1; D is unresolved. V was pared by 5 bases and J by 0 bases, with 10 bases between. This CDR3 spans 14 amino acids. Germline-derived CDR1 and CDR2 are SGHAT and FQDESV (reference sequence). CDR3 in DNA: TGTGCCAGCAGCCGGAGAAGGGTGAACACTGAAGCTTTCTTT. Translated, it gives CASSRRRVNTEAFF.

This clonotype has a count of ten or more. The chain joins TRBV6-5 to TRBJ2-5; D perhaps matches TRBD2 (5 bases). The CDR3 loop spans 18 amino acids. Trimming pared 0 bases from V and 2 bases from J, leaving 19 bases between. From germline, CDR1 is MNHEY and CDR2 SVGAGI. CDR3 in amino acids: CASSYSWTGGGGQETQYF. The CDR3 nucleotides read TGTGCCAGCAGTTACTCGTGGACTGGCGGCGGTGGGCAAGAGACCCAGTACTTC.

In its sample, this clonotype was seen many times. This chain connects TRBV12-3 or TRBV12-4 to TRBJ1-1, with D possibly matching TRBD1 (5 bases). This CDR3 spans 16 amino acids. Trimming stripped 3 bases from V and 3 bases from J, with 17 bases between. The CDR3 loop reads CASSLEVGSGDTEAFF. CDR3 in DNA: TGTGCCAGCAGTTTGGAGGTAGGCTCGGGGGACACTGAAGCTTTCTTT.

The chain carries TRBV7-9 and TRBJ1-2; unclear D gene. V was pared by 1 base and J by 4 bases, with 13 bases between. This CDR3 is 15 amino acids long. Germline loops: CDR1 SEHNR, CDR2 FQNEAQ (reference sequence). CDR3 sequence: CASSLGGTPIYGYTF. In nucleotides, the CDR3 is TGTGCCAGCAGCTTAGGAGGAACACCAATCTATGGCTACACCTTC.

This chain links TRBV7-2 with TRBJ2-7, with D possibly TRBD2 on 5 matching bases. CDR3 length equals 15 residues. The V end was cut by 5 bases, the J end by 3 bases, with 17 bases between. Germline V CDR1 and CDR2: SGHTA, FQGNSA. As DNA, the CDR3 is TGTGCCAGCAGCCAAACCCGGCTAGCAATCTACGAGCAGTACTTC. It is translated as CASSQTRLAIYEQYF.

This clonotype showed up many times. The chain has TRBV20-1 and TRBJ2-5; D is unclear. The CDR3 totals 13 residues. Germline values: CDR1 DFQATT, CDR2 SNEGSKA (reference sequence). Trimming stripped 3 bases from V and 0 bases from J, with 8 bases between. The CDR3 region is CSASLLNQETQYF. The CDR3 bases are TGCAGTGCTAGCCTCCTGAACCAAGAGACCCAGTACTTC.

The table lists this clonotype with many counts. CDR3 amino acids: CAWGLNTEAFF. DNA of the CDR3: TGTGCCTGGGGATTGAACACTGAAGCTTTCTTT. V and J are TRBV30 and TRBJ1-1; no firm D call. Germline values: CDR1 GTSNPN, CDR2 SVGIG (reference sequence). With 5 bases removed from V and 0 bases from J, the gap between germline ends came to 4 bases. The CDR3 covers 11 residues.

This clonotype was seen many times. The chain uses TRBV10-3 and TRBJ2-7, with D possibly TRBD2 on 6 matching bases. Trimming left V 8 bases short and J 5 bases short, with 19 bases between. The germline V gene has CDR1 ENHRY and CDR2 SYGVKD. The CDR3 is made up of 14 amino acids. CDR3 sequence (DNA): TGTGCCATCGGGGGAACAGTGGGAGGCAACGAGCAGTACTTC. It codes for CAIGGTVGGNEQYF.

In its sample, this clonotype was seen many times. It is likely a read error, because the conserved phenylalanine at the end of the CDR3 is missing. CDR3 amino acids: CASNNQPQHL. The CDR3 DNA follows: TGTGCCAGCAACAATCAGCCCCAGCATCTT. The chain is built from TRBV28 and TRBJ1-5; no reliable D call. The CDR3 consists of 10 residues. Germline V CDR1 and CDR2: MDHEN, SYDVKM. Trimming removed 7 bases from V and 3 bases from J, with 1 base in between.

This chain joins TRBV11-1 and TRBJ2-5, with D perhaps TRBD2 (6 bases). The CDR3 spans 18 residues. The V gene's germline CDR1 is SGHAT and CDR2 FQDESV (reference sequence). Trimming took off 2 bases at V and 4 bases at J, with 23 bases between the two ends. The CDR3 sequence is CASSLRGNPGDLGETQYF. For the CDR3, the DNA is TGTGCCAGCAGCTTAAGGGGTAATCCGGGGGACTTGGGAGAGACCCAGTACTTC.

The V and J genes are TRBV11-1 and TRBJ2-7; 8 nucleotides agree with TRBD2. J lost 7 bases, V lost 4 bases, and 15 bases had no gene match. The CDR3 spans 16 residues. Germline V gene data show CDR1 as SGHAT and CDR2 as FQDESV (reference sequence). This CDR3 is CASSSPPRGGGREQYF. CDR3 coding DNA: TGTGCCAGCAGCTCCCCACCTCGGGGGGGGGGGCGAGAGCAGTACTTC.

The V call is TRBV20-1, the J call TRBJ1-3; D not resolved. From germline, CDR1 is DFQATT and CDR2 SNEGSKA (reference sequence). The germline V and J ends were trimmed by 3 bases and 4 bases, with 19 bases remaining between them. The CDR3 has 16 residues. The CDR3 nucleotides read TGCAGTGCTAGTCCCTGGTTGGGAAGTGCCGGAAACACCATATATTTT. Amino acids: CSASPWLGSAGNTIYF.

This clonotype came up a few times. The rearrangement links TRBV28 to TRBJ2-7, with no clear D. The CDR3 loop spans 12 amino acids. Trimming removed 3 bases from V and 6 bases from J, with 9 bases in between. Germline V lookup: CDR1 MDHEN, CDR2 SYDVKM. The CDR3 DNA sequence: TGTGCCAGCAGTTTTGGGGTTTCCGAGCAGTACTTC. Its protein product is CASSFGVSEQYF.

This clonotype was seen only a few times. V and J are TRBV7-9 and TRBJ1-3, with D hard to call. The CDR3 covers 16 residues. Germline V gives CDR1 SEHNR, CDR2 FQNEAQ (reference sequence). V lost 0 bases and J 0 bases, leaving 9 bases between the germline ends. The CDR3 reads CASSLAVTPSGNTIYF. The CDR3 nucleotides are TGTGCCAGCAGCTTAGCCGTAACACCCTCTGGAAACACCATATATTTT.

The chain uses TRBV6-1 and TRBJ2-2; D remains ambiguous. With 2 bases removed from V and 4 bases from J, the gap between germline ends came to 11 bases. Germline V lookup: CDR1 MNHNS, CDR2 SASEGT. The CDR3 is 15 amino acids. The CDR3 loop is CASSELLGRTGELFF. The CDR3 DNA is TGTGCCAGCAGTGAATTGCTGGGCCGCACCGGGGAGCTGTTTTTT.

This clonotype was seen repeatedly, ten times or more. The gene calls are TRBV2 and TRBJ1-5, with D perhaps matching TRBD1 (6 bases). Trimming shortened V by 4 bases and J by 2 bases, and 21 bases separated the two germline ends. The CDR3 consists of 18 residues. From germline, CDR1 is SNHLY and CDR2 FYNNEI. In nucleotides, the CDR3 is TGTGCCAGCAGTGGAGAGATCCACAGGGCTTTGGGCAATCAGCCCCAGCATTTT. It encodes CASSGEIHRALGNQPQHF.